This entry lists 20 T cell receptor beta chains sequenced from one sample in a study of beta chain features in type 1 diabetes. What was sequenced were expressed TCRB transcripts, since all of the isolated RNA had been reverse transcribed. Sequenced by immunoSEQ multiplex PCR; TCRdb stores in-frame clones only, minus some. The top ten hold approximately 0.03% of the sample, which has about 230,000 clones, about 9.3% seen once. The sample consisted of naive CD4+ T cells from blood. These receptors came from a woman between 18 and 30 years old in good health.

The table lists this clone with a few counts. V usage is TRBV10-1 and J usage is TRBJ2-1; perhaps TRBD2 as D (6 bases). Germline V gene data show CDR1 as WNHNN and CDR2 as SYGVQD (reference sequence). Trimming left V 7 bases short and J 8 bases short, with 15 bases between. The CDR3 totals 13 residues. The CDR3 region has the DNA TGCGCCAGCAACCCGGGCACGGGGGATGAGCAGTTCTTC. Translated, it gives CASNPGTGDEQFF.

This clone was counted only a few times. The rearrangement links TRBV4-1 to TRBJ2-3; 7 bases map to TRBD2. The CDR3 is made up of 14 amino acids. Germline V lookup: CDR1 MGHRA, CDR2 YSYEKL. V gave up 3 bases and J gave up 6 bases; unmatched junction bases: 6. This chain's CDR3 is CASSHLAAPDTQYF. As DNA, the CDR3 is TGCGCCAGCAGCCATCTAGCGGCCCCGGATACGCAGTATTTT.

This clone was observed a handful of times. The CDR3: CASSQDPAGGSTDTQYF. The CDR3 nucleotides are TGTGCCAGCAGCCAAGACCCCGCCGGGGGGAGCACAGATACGCAGTATTTT. V and J are TRBV4-2 and TRBJ2-3, with TRBD2 identical over 7 bases. Germline-derived CDR1 and CDR2 are LGHNA and YNFKEQ. J gave up 0 bases and V 0 bases, and 6 bases lay outside the gene matches. There are 17 residues in the CDR3.

The V gene is TRBV4-1, the J gene TRBJ2-7, with 11 bases that match TRBD2. The CDR3 runs 17 residues. Germline-derived CDR1 and CDR2 are MGHRA and YSYEKL. V was pared by 1 base and J by 1 base, with 6 bases of the junction left unmatched. Here the CDR3 DNA reads TGCGCCAGCAGCCAAGTGCCTAGCGGGAGGCTATCCTACGAGCAGTACTTC. Encoded protein: CASSQVPSGRLSYEQYF.

The rearrangement links TRBV5-1 to TRBJ2-5, with 8 positions matching TRBD2. CDR3 length: 13 residues. Losses at the gene ends were 4 bases for V and 4 bases for J; bases not matched to a gene: 3. Germline CDR1 is SGHRS and CDR2 is YFSETQ. The CDR3 nucleotides are TGCGCCAGCAGCCGGGAGGGCCGAGAGACCCAGTACTTC. Residues: CASSREGRETQYF.

V is TRBV6-5 and J is TRBJ1-1; TRBD1 aligns across 7 bases. The CDR3 contains 13 residues. Germline CDR1 MNHEY, CDR2 SVGAGI. V lost 7 bases and J lost 4; bases outside the gene matches: 6. CDR3 sequence: CASTKTGITEAFF. CDR3 nucleotides: TGTGCCAGCACTAAGACAGGGATCACTGAAGCTTTCTTT.

This sequence joins TRBV12-5 and TRBJ2-1, with TRBD1 matching 10 bases. CDR3 size: 14 residues. Germline loops: CDR1 LGHNT, CDR2 FRNRAP. The ends lost 5 bases at V and 6 bases at J; junction bases unmatched: 4. The CDR3 DNA reads as TGTGCTAGTGGTGTAGGGGACAGGGGCAATGAGCAGTTCTTC. It yields the protein CASGVGDRGNEQFF.

In its sample, this clone was seen a few times. The chain recombines TRBV5-6 with TRBJ2-5, with D unresolved. The germline V gene has CDR1 SGHDT and CDR2 YYEEEE. The CDR3 contains 12 residues. V was clipped by 1 base and J by 5 bases, with 6 bases between them. This CDR3 is CASSLNRETQYF. As DNA, the CDR3 is TGTGCCAGCAGCTTGAATCGGGAGACCCAGTACTTC.

The chain has TRBV9 and TRBJ2-5, with D maybe TRBD2 (6 bases). Per germline, CDR1 SGDLS and CDR2 YYNGEE. CDR3 size: 15 residues. V dropped 4 bases and J dropped 5 bases, with 18 bases sitting between them. This CDR3 is CASSLGLQLGETQYF. The CDR3 DNA reads as TGTGCCAGCAGCCTGGGACTCCAACTGGGGGAGACCCAGTACTTC.

The chain recombines TRBV7-8 with TRBJ2-7; maybe TRBD1 (6 bases). The V end lost 6 bases, the J end lost 2 bases, and 11 bases lay between the germline ends. Germline V gene sequence: CDR1 SGHVS, CDR2 FQNEAQ. This CDR3 comprises 13 residues. For the CDR3, the DNA is TGTGCCAGCAGGCGCCGGGACACCTACGAGCAGTACTTC. Its protein product is CASRRRDTYEQYF.

In this sample, this clone turned up a few times. The chain links TRBV7-9 to TRBJ2-3, with 7 bases fitting TRBD2. CDR3 size: 17 residues. Germline CDR1 and CDR2: SEHNR and FQNEAQ (reference sequence). Trimming at V came to 10 bases and at J to 2 bases, leaving 18 bases not matched to a gene. The CDR3 sequence is CATRRGVAGSFTDTQYF. CDR3 in DNA: TGTGCCACCCGACGGGGGGTAGCGGGCAGCTTCACAGATACGCAGTATTTT.

The table lists this clone with a few counts. The rearrangement joins TRBV5-6 to TRBJ1-2, with D hard to call. Trimming stripped 0 bases from V and 7 bases from J, with 10 bases between. The CDR3 is 13 residues long. From germline, CDR1 is SGHDT and CDR2 YYEEEE. The DNA for the CDR3 is TGTGCCAGCAGCTTGGATCGCGTAGCTGGCTACACCTTC. This gives the protein CASSLDRVAGYTF.

The V call is TRBV20-1, the J call TRBJ2-1; D not resolved. Trimming stripped 5 bases from V and 4 bases from J, with 6 bases between. The CDR3 is made up of 11 amino acids. Germline CDR1 is DFQATT and CDR2 is SNEGSKA (reference sequence). The CDR3 coding sequence is TGCAGTGCTGTCCAGTACAATGAGCAGTTCTTC. Its protein product is CSAVQYNEQFF.

This rearrangement joins TRBV9 to TRBJ2-1; 7 bases fit TRBD2. V dropped 5 bases and J dropped 6; count of bases not matched to a gene: 8. Germline V lookup: CDR1 SGDLS, CDR2 YYNGEE. The CDR3 covers 14 residues. The CDR3 region is CASSTSAKTNEQFF. The CDR3 DNA follows: TGTGCCAGCAGTACTAGCGCTAAAACCAATGAGCAGTTCTTC.

V gene TRBV30 combines with J gene TRBJ1-1; D not resolved. The CDR3 is made up of 14 amino acids. The V gene's germline CDR1 is GTSNPN and CDR2 SVGIG (reference sequence). V was clipped by 3 bases and J by 0 bases, with 11 bases between them. CDR3 protein: CAWRAVGLNTEAFF. DNA for the CDR3: TGTGCCTGGAGGGCTGTGGGCCTGAACACTGAAGCTTTCTTT. Variable domain in full (rest from reference TRBV30 and TRBJ1-1): SQTIHQWPATLVQPVGSPLSLECTVEGTSNPNLYWYRQAAGRGLQLLFYSVGIGQISSEVPQNLSASRPQDRQFILSSKKLLLSDSGFYLCAWRAVGLNTEAFFGQGTRLTVV.

This clone was picked up a small number of times. The V gene is TRBV5-1, the J gene TRBJ2-3; 14 bases match TRBD2. Germline V gene data show CDR1 as SGHRS and CDR2 as YFSETQ. The CDR3 totals 15 residues. Trimming cost V 6 bases and J 4 bases; bases outside gene matches: 4. CDR3: CASTPGLAGADTQYF. CDR3 nucleotide sequence: TGCGCCAGCACGCCGGGACTAGCGGGAGCAGATACGCAGTATTTT.

The chain uses TRBV4-1 and TRBJ2-1; tentative D call: TRBD2 (6 bases). Per germline, CDR1 MGHRA and CDR2 YSYEKL. CDR3 length equals 16 residues. The germline V and J ends were trimmed by 5 bases and 0 bases, with 14 bases remaining between them. The CDR3 loop reads CASSSIAEYSYNEQFF. Here the CDR3 DNA reads TGCGCCAGCAGCTCCATAGCGGAGTACTCCTACAATGAGCAGTTCTTC.

The chain employs TRBV2 and TRBJ1-1; D gene uncertain. The V end lost 5 bases, the J end lost 5 bases, and 12 bases lay between the germline ends. This CDR3 region has 13 residues. In germline, CDR1 is SNHLY, CDR2 FYNNEI. CDR3 sequence reads: CASSTEELTEAFF. The CDR3 DNA reads TGTGCCAGCAGTACAGAAGAACTGACTGAAGCTTTCTTT.

This clone was detected a few times. This chain links TRBV19 with TRBJ2-7; 7 nucleotides agree with TRBD2. Germline V gives CDR1 LNHDA, CDR2 SQIVND (reference sequence). The V gene end was trimmed by 10 bases and the J gene end by 1 base; junction bases not matched to a gene: 10. This CDR3 comprises 14 residues. The CDR3 loop is CATKPGGGSYEQYF. As DNA, the CDR3 is TGTGCCACGAAACCAGGCGGGGGTTCCTACGAGCAGTACTTC.

The rearrangement uses TRBV2 and TRBJ2-3; TRBD1 is a possible D gene (6 bases). Between the trimmed V and J ends, which lost 3 bases and 0 bases, there was a span of 25 bases. Per germline, CDR1 SNHLY and CDR2 FYNNEI. The CDR3 sequence is 20 residues long. The CDR3 region has the DNA TGTGCCAGCAGTGAGGTGCGGGTCCGGGACACCCGAGAGAGCACAGATACGCAGTATTTT. Translation gives CASSEVRVRDTRESTDTQYF.